The rows below give T cell receptor beta chains drawn from one sample of a study of blood T cell repertoires in COVID-19. The repertoire was sequenced with immunoSEQ multiplex PCR; TCRdb's copy has only in-frame clones and lacks some. The sample has 13,000 to 15,000 clones, around 78% seen once. The sequenced material came from peripheral blood. These receptors were taken from a man aged 35 to 55 with active or convalescent COVID-19. The CDR3 runs from the conserved cysteine through the conserved F or W. A D gene is named only where the DNA matches it firmly. Part of the rows lack a size; the others show once, few, many or a class for expanded clones.

v_call: TRBV5-5; clone_size: .; j_call: TRBJ1-4; d_call: TRBD1; cdr3_aa: CASSPVRDREDEKLFF; cdr3_nt: TGTGCCAGCAGCCCAGTCCGGGACAGGGAAGATGAAAAACTGTTTTTT
v_call: TRBV3-1/TRBV3-2; clone_size: .; j_call: TRBJ2-5; d_call: .; cdr3_aa: CASSPLGSMGTQYF; cdr3_nt: TGTGCCAGCAGCCCCCTAGGCAGTATGGGGACCCAGTACTTC
v_call: TRBV11-2; clone_size: .; j_call: TRBJ2-5; d_call: TRBD1; cdr3_aa: CASSLKVGDRGVQETQYF; cdr3_nt: TGTGCCAGCAGCTTAAAGGTCGGGGACAGGGGAGTCCAAGAGACCCAGTACTTC
v_call: TRBV7-2; clone_size: once; j_call: TRBJ1-2; d_call: TRBD1; cdr3_aa: CASTSTGTYGYTF; cdr3_nt: TGTGCCAGCACTTCGACAGGGACCTATGGCTACACCTTC
v_call: TRBV11-2; clone_size: .; j_call: TRBJ2-7; d_call: .; cdr3_aa: CASSLSGGYEQYF; cdr3_nt: TGTGCCAGCAGCCTTAGTGGTGGCTACGAGCAGTACTTC
v_call: TRBV25-1; clone_size: .; j_call: TRBJ1-4; d_call: TRBD1; cdr3_aa: CASSDPGQLRGKLFF; cdr3_nt: TGTGCCAGCAGTGATCCGGGACAGTTGAGAGGGAAACTGTTTTTT
v_call: TRBV7-9; clone_size: .; j_call: TRBJ1-1; d_call: .; cdr3_aa: CASTILAGTEAFF; cdr3_nt: TGTGCCAGCACTATCCTCGCGGGGACTGAAGCTTTCTTT
v_call: TRBV3-1/TRBV3-2; clone_size: .; j_call: TRBJ1-1; d_call: TRBD1; cdr3_aa: CASSPNLRTGPVNTEAFF; cdr3_nt: TGTGCCAGCAGCCCCAACCTTAGGACAGGGCCGGTGAACACTGAAGCTTTCTTT
v_call: TRBV24-1; clone_size: .; j_call: TRBJ2-7; d_call: TRBD1; cdr3_aa: CATSDPDRAYEQYF; cdr3_nt: TGTGCCACCAGTGATCCCGACAGGGCCTACGAGCAGTACTTC
v_call: TRBV19; clone_size: few; j_call: TRBJ1-1; d_call: .; cdr3_aa: CASRVGGNGNTEAFF; cdr3_nt: TGTGCCAGTAGGGTGGGGGGGAATGGAAACACTGAAGCTTTCTTT
v_call: TRBV4-3; clone_size: .; j_call: TRBJ2-7; d_call: TRBD1; cdr3_aa: CASSQDRGLEQYF; cdr3_nt: TGCGCCAGCAGCCAAGATAGGGGGCTCGAGCAGTACTTC
v_call: TRBV29-1; clone_size: .; j_call: TRBJ2-1; d_call: TRBD1; cdr3_aa: CSVPRQGRYNEQFF; cdr3_nt: TGCAGCGTCCCCCGACAGGGGCGTTACAATGAGCAGTTCTTC
v_call: TRBV6-5; clone_size: .; j_call: TRBJ2-3; d_call: TRBD2; cdr3_aa: CASRPGTTGTDTQYF; cdr3_nt: TGTGCCAGCAGACCAGGGACTACGGGCACAGATACGCAGTATTTT
v_call: TRBV5-4; clone_size: .; j_call: TRBJ1-2; d_call: .; cdr3_aa: CASSVDGDYGYTF; cdr3_nt: TGTGCCAGCAGCGTGGACGGTGATTATGGCTACACCTTC
v_call: TRBV7-9; clone_size: .; j_call: TRBJ1-2; d_call: .; cdr3_aa: CASSSPSTGQINGYTF; cdr3_nt: TGTGCCAGCAGCTCGCCCTCCACAGGACAGATTAATGGCTACACCTTC
v_call: TRBV5-4; clone_size: .; j_call: TRBJ2-7; d_call: TRBD1; cdr3_aa: CASSTLQGYQGEQYF; cdr3_nt: TGTGCCAGCAGCACGCTACAGGGGTATCAGGGCGAGCAGTACTTC
v_call: TRBV5-4; clone_size: .; j_call: TRBJ2-2; d_call: .; cdr3_aa: CASSLQGSIGELFF; cdr3_nt: TGTGCCAGCAGCTTGCAGGGGTCAATCGGGGAGCTGTTTTTT
v_call: TRBV7-9; clone_size: .; j_call: TRBJ1-1; d_call: .; cdr3_aa: CASSLPGQHTEAFF; cdr3_nt: TGTGCCAGCAGCTTACCCGGACAGCACACTGAAGCTTTCTTT
v_call: TRBV6-6; clone_size: .; j_call: TRBJ2-7; d_call: .; cdr3_aa: CASRPSGDTYEQYF; cdr3_nt: TGTGCCAGCAGGCCCAGCGGGGACACCTACGAGCAGTACTTC
v_call: TRBV11-3; clone_size: .; j_call: TRBJ1-1; d_call: .; cdr3_aa: CASSLDEKSEAFF; cdr3_nt: TGTGCCAGCAGCTTAGACGAGAAATCTGAAGCTTTCTTT
v_call: TRBV12-3/TRBV12-4; clone_size: .; j_call: TRBJ2-3; d_call: .; cdr3_aa: CASSLLSTDTQYF; cdr3_nt: TGTGCCAGCAGCCTCCTCAGCACAGATACGCAGTATTTT
v_call: TRBV27; clone_size: .; j_call: TRBJ1-6; d_call: .; cdr3_aa: CASRGLPYNSPLHF; cdr3_nt: TGTGCCAGCAGGGGACTTCCGTATAATTCACCCCTCCACTTT
v_call: TRBV4-1; clone_size: .; j_call: TRBJ1-1; d_call: .; cdr3_aa: CASSQVGQRGKVTEAFF; cdr3_nt: TGCGCCAGCAGCCAAGTGGGCCAGAGGGGGAAGGTGACTGAAGCTTTCTTT
v_call: TRBV5-4; clone_size: .; j_call: TRBJ1-1; d_call: .; cdr3_aa: CASSLDGGLGTEAFF; cdr3_nt: TGTGCCAGCAGCTTGGACGGGGGGTTGGGCACTGAAGCTTTCTTT
v_call: TRBV11-2; clone_size: .; j_call: TRBJ1-1; d_call: TRBD1; cdr3_aa: CASSPGGNTEAFF; cdr3_nt: TGTGCCAGCAGCCCAGGGGGGAACACTGAAGCTTTCTTT
v_call: TRBV3-1/TRBV3-2; clone_size: .; j_call: TRBJ1-2; d_call: .; cdr3_aa: CASSQEVAGYGYTF; cdr3_nt: TGTGCCAGCAGCCAAGAGGTGGCTGGCTATGGCTACACCTTC
v_call: TRBV5-1; clone_size: .; j_call: TRBJ2-7; d_call: TRBD2; cdr3_aa: CASSGWMGGNEQYF; cdr3_nt: TGCGCCAGCAGCGGATGGATGGGGGGGAACGAGCAGTACTTC
v_call: TRBV5-4; clone_size: .; j_call: TRBJ2-3; d_call: .; cdr3_aa: CASSRQGTDTQYF; cdr3_nt: TGTGCCAGCAGCCGACAGGGCACAGATACGCAGTATTTT
v_call: TRBV5-1; clone_size: .; j_call: TRBJ2-4; d_call: TRBD1; cdr3_aa: CASSFPDRVGGAIQYF; cdr3_nt: TGCGCCAGCAGCTTCCCGGACAGGGTTGGCGGGGCCATTCAGTACTTC
v_call: TRBV27; clone_size: .; j_call: TRBJ1-5; d_call: .; cdr3_aa: CASSLGGVGQPQHF; cdr3_nt: TGTGCCAGCAGTTTGGGAGGGGTTGGTCAGCCCCAGCATTTT
v_call: TRBV5-6; clone_size: .; j_call: TRBJ2-5; d_call: .; cdr3_aa: CASSPPGVQETQYF; cdr3_nt: TGTGCCAGCAGCCCTCCAGGCGTTCAAGAGACCCAGTACTTC
v_call: TRBV29-1; clone_size: .; j_call: TRBJ2-3; d_call: TRBD2; cdr3_aa: CSVEGGGAYTQYF; cdr3_nt: TGCAGCGTTGAGGGCGGGGGGGCATATACGCAGTATTTT
v_call: TRBV6-5; clone_size: .; j_call: TRBJ2-2; d_call: TRBD1; cdr3_aa: CASSSTGGTGELFF; cdr3_nt: TGTGCCAGCAGTTCGACAGGGGGCACCGGGGAGCTGTTTTTT
v_call: TRBV19; clone_size: .; j_call: TRBJ1-5; d_call: .; cdr3_aa: CASSPRRASNQPQHF; cdr3_nt: TGTGCCAGTAGCCCCCGGAGGGCGAGCAATCAGCCCCAGCATTTT
v_call: TRBV11-2; clone_size: few; j_call: TRBJ1-1; d_call: .; cdr3_aa: CASSLYTRNTEAFF; cdr3_nt: TGTGCCAGCAGCTTATACACTAGGAACACTGAAGCTTTCTTT
v_call: TRBV7-6; clone_size: once; j_call: TRBJ1-5; d_call: .; cdr3_aa: CASSVEQGFNQPQHF; cdr3_nt: TGTGCCAGCAGCGTAGAACAGGGTTTCAATCAGCCCCAGCATTTT
v_call: TRBV7-9; clone_size: few; j_call: TRBJ2-7; d_call: TRBD2; cdr3_aa: CASSILAGGVDEQYF; cdr3_nt: TGTGCCAGCAGCATACTAGCGGGGGGAGTAGACGAGCAGTACTTC
v_call: TRBV2; clone_size: .; j_call: TRBJ1-5; d_call: .; cdr3_aa: CASSLEAYGNQPQHF; cdr3_nt: TGTGCCAGCAGTCTCGAAGCATACGGCAATCAGCCCCAGCATTTT
v_call: TRBV3-1/TRBV3-2; clone_size: .; j_call: TRBJ1-3; d_call: .; cdr3_aa: CASRPRTGSGNTIYF; cdr3_nt: TGTGCCAGCAGGCCCAGAACAGGCTCTGGAAACACCATATATTTT
v_call: TRBV6-5; clone_size: .; j_call: TRBJ1-1; d_call: .; cdr3_aa: CASSPGRLNTEAFF; cdr3_nt: TGTGCCAGCAGCCCCGGGAGGCTTAACACTGAAGCTTTCTTT
v_call: TRBV11-2; clone_size: few; j_call: TRBJ1-1; d_call: TRBD1; cdr3_aa: CASSERGQGLATEAFF; cdr3_nt: TGTGCCAGCAGCGAGAGGGGACAGGGATTGGCCACTGAAGCTTTCTTT
v_call: TRBV21-1; clone_size: .; j_call: TRBJ1-4; d_call: .; cdr3_aa: CASSRGQGGEKLFF; cdr3_nt: TGTGCCAGCAGCCGGGGACAGGGGGGGGAAAAACTGTTTTTT
v_call: TRBV27; clone_size: .; j_call: TRBJ2-3; d_call: TRBD2; cdr3_aa: CASSSTAGADTQYF; cdr3_nt: TGTGCCAGCAGTTCGACAGCGGGGGCAGATACGCAGTATTTT
v_call: TRBV7-2; clone_size: .; j_call: TRBJ1-5; d_call: .; cdr3_aa: CASSLEQGGSGPQHF; cdr3_nt: TGTGCCAGCAGCTTGGAACAGGGAGGGTCGGGGCCCCAGCATTTT
v_call: TRBV5-5; clone_size: .; j_call: TRBJ2-3; d_call: .; cdr3_aa: CASSFNPTAPDTQYF; cdr3_nt: TGTGCCAGCAGCTTCAACCCGACTGCCCCAGATACGCAGTATTTT
v_call: TRBV28; clone_size: .; j_call: TRBJ2-1; d_call: .; cdr3_aa: CASSLPTGYLEQFF; cdr3_nt: TGTGCCAGCAGTTTACCGACAGGCTATCTTGAGCAGTTCTTC
v_call: TRBV13; clone_size: .; j_call: TRBJ1-6; d_call: TRBD1; cdr3_aa: CASSLGAPSRQGLSPLHF; cdr3_nt: TGTGCCAGCAGCTTAGGCGCACCTTCTCGACAGGGTTTATCACCCCTCCACTTT
v_call: TRBV6-4; clone_size: .; j_call: TRBJ2-1; d_call: .; cdr3_aa: CASSENYIGGEVNEQFF; cdr3_nt: TGTGCCAGCAGTGAAAATTACATAGGGGGGGAGGTAAATGAGCAGTTCTTC
v_call: TRBV5-1; clone_size: few; j_call: TRBJ2-1; d_call: TRBD2; cdr3_aa: CASSLLASGSYNEQFF; cdr3_nt: TGCGCCAGCAGCTTGTTGGCTAGCGGGTCCTACAATGAGCAGTTCTTC
v_call: TRBV7-9; clone_size: .; j_call: TRBJ1-2; d_call: .; cdr3_aa: CASSLGPENYGYTF; cdr3_nt: TGTGCCAGCAGCTTGGGGCCAGAGAACTATGGCTACACCTTC
v_call: TRBV7-2; clone_size: .; j_call: TRBJ2-1; d_call: TRBD2; cdr3_aa: CASSLVASGYNEQFF; cdr3_nt: TGTGCCAGCAGCTTAGTGGCTAGCGGATACAATGAGCAGTTCTTC
v_call: TRBV21-1; clone_size: .; j_call: TRBJ2-2; d_call: .; cdr3_aa: CASPKRSPNTGELFF; cdr3_nt: TGTGCCAGCCCAAAGAGGAGCCCGAACACCGGGGAGCTGTTTTTT
v_call: TRBV5-1; clone_size: .; j_call: TRBJ1-2; d_call: .; cdr3_aa: CASSLEQQGKGHGYTF; cdr3_nt: TGCGCCAGCAGCTTGGAACAGCAGGGGAAGGGGCATGGCTACACCTTC
v_call: TRBV25-1; clone_size: .; j_call: TRBJ2-2; d_call: .; cdr3_aa: CASSEYIGSSYSTGELFF; cdr3_nt: TGTGCCAGCAGTGAATATATCGGGAGCAGCTACTCTACCGGGGAGCTGTTTTTT
v_call: TRBV5-1; clone_size: .; j_call: TRBJ1-2; d_call: .; cdr3_aa: CASSLYAGAGYTF; cdr3_nt: TGCGCCAGCAGCTTGTACGCGGGGGCTGGCTACACCTTC